The entry below describes one T cell receptor beta chain. This entry belongs to a study of blood T cell repertoires in COVID-19. The CDR3 spans 12 residues. Trimming removed 3 bases at V and 11 bases at J, with 16 bases between. The germline V gene has CDR1 GTSNPN and CDR2 SVGIG (reference sequence). The assay was immunoSEQ multiplex PCR, and TCRdb's table has in-frame clones only and misses some. The data contain over 100,000 clones, 80% to 90% of them singletons. The specimen sequenced was peripheral blood. The sequence was obtained from a woman over 75 with active or convalescent COVID-19. The chain recombines TRBV30 with TRBJ1-1, with D possibly being TRBD1 (5 bases). Written as DNA, the CDR3 is TGTGCCTGGAGCCAGGGCTTGCGGCGGGCTTTCTTT. Its protein is CAWSQGLRRAFF.